The clone carrying this TCR beta chain was seen more than once but under ten times. The germline gives CDR1 SGHRS, CDR2 YFSETQ. Trimming shortened V by 4 bases and J by 7 bases, and 15 bases separated the two germline ends. This CDR3 has 14 amino acids. The data are from a study of blood T cell repertoires in COVID-19. The table came from immunoSEQ multiplex PCR; TCRdb's copy has only in-frame clones and leaves some out. The sample has 200,000 or so clones; 80% to 90% are singletons. This TCR was sampled from a man aged 25 to 40 with active or convalescent COVID-19. The rearrangement uses TRBV5-1 and TRBJ2-1; D is unresolved. Sequencing used peripheral blood. The CDR3 here is CASSRSSSGNEQFF. DNA for the CDR3: TGCGCCAGCAGCCGATCTAGTTCCGGTAATGAGCAGTTCTTC.